This entry is about one T cell receptor (beta chain). This record belongs to a study of blood T cell repertoires in COVID-19. Some clones are missing from TCRdb's copy, which holds only in-frame ones; the method was immunoSEQ multiplex PCR. Among approximately 120,000 clones listed, about four fifths were seen once. The sample comprised peripheral blood. The TCR sequence derives from a human donor in a cohort sampled during active COVID-19.

CDR3 DNA: TGTGCCAGCAGCCTCGGGGGGGGTGAGCAGTTCTTC. This encodes CASSLGGGEQFF. This chain connects TRBV3-1 (or the pseudogene TRBV3-2) to TRBJ2-1; 8 bases fit TRBD2. Trimming at V came to 4 bases and at J to 9 bases, leaving 2 bases not matched to a gene. Per germline, CDR1 LGHDT and CDR2 YNNKEL (reference sequence). The CDR3 length is 12 residues.